This T cell receptor beta chain came from a study of T cell changes during pregnancy in multiple sclerosis. The CDR3 length is 12 residues. Germline CDR1 LNHDA, CDR2 SQIVND (reference sequence). V lost 6 bases and J lost 7, with 9 bases in between. Generated by immunoSEQ multiplex PCR, the TCRdb table keeps only in-frame clones and is missing some. The data contain approximately 60,000 clones, about 90% of them singletons. The source is a female donor in good health, enrolled as a control in a pregnancy study. Specimen: peripheral blood, collected in the third trimester of pregnancy. The rearrangement joins TRBV19 to TRBJ1-4; perhaps TRBD1 as D (5 bases). The CDR3 loop is CASSGTFEKLFF. For the CDR3, the DNA is TGTGCCAGTAGCGGGACTTTTGAAAAACTGTTTTTT.